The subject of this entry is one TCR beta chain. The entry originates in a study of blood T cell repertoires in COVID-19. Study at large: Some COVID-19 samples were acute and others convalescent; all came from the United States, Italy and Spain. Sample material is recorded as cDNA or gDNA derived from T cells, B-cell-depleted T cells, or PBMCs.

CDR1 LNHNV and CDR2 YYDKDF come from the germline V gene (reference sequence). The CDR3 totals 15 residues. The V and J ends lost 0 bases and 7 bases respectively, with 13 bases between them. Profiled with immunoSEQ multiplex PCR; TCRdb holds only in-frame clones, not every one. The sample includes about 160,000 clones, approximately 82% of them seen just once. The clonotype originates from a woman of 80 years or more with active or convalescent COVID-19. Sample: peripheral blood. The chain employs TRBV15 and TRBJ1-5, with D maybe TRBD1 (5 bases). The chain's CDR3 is CATSRDTAGWQPQHF. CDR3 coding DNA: TGTGCCACCAGCAGAGATACTGCAGGGTGGCAGCCCCAGCATTTT.